The clone carrying this TCR beta chain has a handful of counts. As yet, its antigen is unknown. Libraries of TCR beta came from iRepertoire HTBI primers plus Arm-PCR of CDR3 regions. TCRdb ran MiXCR on the multiplex PCR reads and lists one entry per CDR3 protein. The sample records about 620,000 distinct CDR3 sequences, approximately 15% being singletons. Time point defined: newly diagnosed GD, antithyroid drugs for less than 3 months. The TCR library was made from RNA that had been extracted from PBMCs in TRIzol. The data are from a study of regulatory T cells in long-lasting Graves disease. Study-level results: It was in persistent disease that TRBV28, TRBJ1-2 and TRBJ2-5 were favored.

CDR1 and CDR2 from the germline V gene are MGHRA and YSYEKL. The CDR3 totals 12 residues. V lost 4 bases, J lost 7 bases, and 11 bases lay in between. These same data were also listed under a study on T cells in Graves' hyperthyroidism and ophthalmopathy. That source adds: Patients were aged 18 to 65, had disease duration under 2 months, and had newly diagnosed hyperthyroidism. The TCR CDR3 was amplified in a first-round RT-PCR using the HTBI primer set. By a 13 V-J model, ophthalmopathy was set apart from stable hyperthyroidism.

Sequencing was performed on peripheral blood mononuclear cells (PBMCs), taken at new diagnosis, from a patient treated with antithyroid drugs. The V gene is TRBV4-1, the J gene TRBJ2-7, with D unresolved. The receptor's source is a woman aged 25 to 39 with Graves disease. The CDR3 spells CASSLQPGEQYF. The CDR3 DNA is TGCGCCAGCAGCCTCCAACCCGGGGAGCAGTACTTC.